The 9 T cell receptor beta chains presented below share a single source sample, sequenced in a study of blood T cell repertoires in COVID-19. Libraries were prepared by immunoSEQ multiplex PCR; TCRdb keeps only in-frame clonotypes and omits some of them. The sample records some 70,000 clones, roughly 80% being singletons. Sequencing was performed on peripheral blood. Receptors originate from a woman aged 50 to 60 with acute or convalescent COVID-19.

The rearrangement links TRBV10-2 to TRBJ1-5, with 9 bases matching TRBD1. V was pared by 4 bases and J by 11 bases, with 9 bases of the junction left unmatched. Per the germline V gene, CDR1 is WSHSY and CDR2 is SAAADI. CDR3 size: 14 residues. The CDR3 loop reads CASSAAGTGLAQHF. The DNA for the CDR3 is TGCGCCAGCAGTGCTGCAGGGACAGGGTTAGCCCAGCATTTT.

CDR3 nucleotides: TGTGCCTGGAGTGGAGGTGCGGGGTCCCTTCTCGAGCAGTACTTC. It is translated as CAWSGGAGSLLEQYF. The J gene is TRBJ2-7, the V gene TRBV30, with D perhaps matching TRBD2 (6 bases). Germline V lookup: CDR1 GTSNPN, CDR2 SVGIG (reference sequence). The CDR3 spans 15 residues. The ends were cut back, 1 base at V and 6 bases at J, with 19 bases in the middle.

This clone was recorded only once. CDR3 bases: TGTGCCAGTGGGACACCGGTTAATGAAAAACTGTTTTTT. It codes for CASGTPVNEKLFF. The chain couples TRBV19 to TRBJ1-4; D is possibly TRBD1 (6 bases). Looked up from germline, CDR1 is LNHDA and CDR2 is SQIVND (reference sequence). CDR3 length equals 13 residues. V shed 8 bases and J shed 4 bases, with 11 bases lying between them.

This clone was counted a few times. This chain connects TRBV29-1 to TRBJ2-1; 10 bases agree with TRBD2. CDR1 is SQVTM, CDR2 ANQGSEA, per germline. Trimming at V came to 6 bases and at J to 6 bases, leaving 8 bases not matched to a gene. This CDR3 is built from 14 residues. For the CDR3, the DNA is TGCAGCGTGCCCCTAGCGGGGGAGGGCAATGAGCAGTTCTTC. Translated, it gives CSVPLAGEGNEQFF.

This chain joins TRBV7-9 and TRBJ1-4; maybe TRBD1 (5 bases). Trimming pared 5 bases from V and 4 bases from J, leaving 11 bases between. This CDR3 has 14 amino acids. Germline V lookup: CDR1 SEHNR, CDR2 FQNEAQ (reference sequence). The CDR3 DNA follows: TGTGCCAGCAGCATCCGACAGAGTAATGAAAAACTGTTTTTT. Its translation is CASSIRQSNEKLFF.

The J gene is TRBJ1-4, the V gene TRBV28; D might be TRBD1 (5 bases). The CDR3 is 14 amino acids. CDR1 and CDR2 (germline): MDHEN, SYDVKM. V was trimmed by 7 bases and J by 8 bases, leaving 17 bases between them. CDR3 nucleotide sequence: TGTGCCAGCATGCAGGGAGGGCCGAGGGAAAAACTGTTTTTT. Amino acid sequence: CASMQGGPREKLFF.

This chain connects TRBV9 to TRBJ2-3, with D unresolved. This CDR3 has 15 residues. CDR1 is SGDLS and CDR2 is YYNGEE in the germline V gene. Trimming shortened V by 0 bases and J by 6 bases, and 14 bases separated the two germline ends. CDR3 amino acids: CASSVELHPGDTQYF. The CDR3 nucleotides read TGTGCCAGCAGCGTAGAGTTACACCCCGGGGATACGCAGTATTTT.

CDR3 amino acids: CASSHSASAEQYF. For the CDR3, the DNA is TGTGCCAGCAGTCATTCGGCTAGTGCCGAGCAGTACTTC. The chain is built from TRBV7-3 and TRBJ2-7; no clear D. Germline V lookup: CDR1 SGHTA, CDR2 FQGTGA. Trimming left V 6 bases short and J 6 bases short, with 15 bases between. CDR3 length: 13 amino acids.

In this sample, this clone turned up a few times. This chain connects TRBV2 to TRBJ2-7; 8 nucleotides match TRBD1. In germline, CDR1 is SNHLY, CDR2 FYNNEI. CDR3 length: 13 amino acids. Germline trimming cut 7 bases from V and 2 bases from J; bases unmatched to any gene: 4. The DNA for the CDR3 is TGTGCCAGCAACCAGGGGGCAGCCTACGAGCAGTACTTC. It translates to CASNQGAAYEQYF.